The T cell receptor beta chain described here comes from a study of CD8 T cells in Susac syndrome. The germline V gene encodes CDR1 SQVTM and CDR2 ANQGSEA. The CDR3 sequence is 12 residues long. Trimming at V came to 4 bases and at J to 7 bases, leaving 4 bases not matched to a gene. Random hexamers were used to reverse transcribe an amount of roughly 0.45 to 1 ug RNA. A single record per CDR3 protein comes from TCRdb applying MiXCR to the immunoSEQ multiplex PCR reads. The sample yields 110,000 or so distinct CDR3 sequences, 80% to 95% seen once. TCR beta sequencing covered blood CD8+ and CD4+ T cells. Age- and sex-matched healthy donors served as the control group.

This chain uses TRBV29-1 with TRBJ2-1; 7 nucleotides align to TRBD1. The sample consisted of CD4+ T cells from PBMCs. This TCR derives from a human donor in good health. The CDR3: CSVGTGRNEQFF. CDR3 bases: TGCAGCGTTGGGACAGGAAGGAATGAGCAGTTCTTC.